This T cell receptor (beta chain) was profiled in a study of beta chain features in type 1 diabetes. Study-level findings and limits: Shortening that was moderate but significant affected the TCRB CDR3s of Type 1 diabetes patients in all four CD4+ subsets.

Every isolated RNA sample was fully reverse transcribed, so sequencing captured expressed TCRB transcripts. Naive, central memory and regulatory T cell samples yielded around 3.9 million reads on average. Profiling relied on immunoSEQ multiplex PCR, and the TCRdb table lists in-frame clones only, not all of them. Of fewer than 900,000 clones listed, roughly a sixth are singletons. The CDR3 contains 15 residues. V lost 2 bases and J lost 0, with 11 bases in between. The germline V gene encodes CDR1 SGHAT and CDR2 FQDESV (reference sequence). Concerning this clone: What it binds is not known.

The sequence was collected from a woman aged 18-29 years in good health. The source material was naive CD4+ T cells from blood. V gene TRBV11-1 combines with J gene TRBJ2-7; D might be TRBD2 (5 bases). The CDR3 loop is CASSLFSGSSYEQYF. The CDR3 DNA sequence: TGTGCCAGCAGCTTATTCAGCGGTAGCTCCTACGAGCAGTACTTC.